These T cell receptor beta chains were read from a single sample in a study of blood T cell repertoires in COVID-19. The method was immunoSEQ multiplex PCR; TCRdb's version includes in-frame clones alone and lacks a portion of them. This table has about 20,000 clones, less than 85% appearing once. Sequenced sample: peripheral blood. The receptor source for this set is a man older than 75 with acute or convalescent COVID-19. The CDR3 runs from the conserved cysteine through the conserved F or W. Each record gives: CDR3 DNA, CDR3 protein, V gene, D gene, CDR3 length, J gene, clone size. D genes are given only for firm matches. Part of the rows lack a size; the others show once, few, many or a class for expanded clones.

DNA: TGTGCCAGTACCAAGGGGACAGGGGCCACGAACACCGGGGAGCTGTTTTTT
CDR3: CASTKGTGATNTGELFF
V: TRBV19
D: TRBD1
length: 17
J: TRBJ2-2
size: -

DNA: TGTGCCAGCATGGGACTAAGGGGGAGGGCTGAGCAGTTCTTC
CDR3: CASMGLRGRAEQFF
V: TRBV2
D: -
length: 14
J: TRBJ2-1
size: -

DNA: TGTGCTAGTGGCCAGGGGGGGAACACTGAAGCTTTCTTT
CDR3: CASGQGGNTEAFF
V: TRBV12-5
D: TRBD1
length: 13
J: TRBJ1-1
size: once

DNA: TGTGCCAGTAGTACACAGGGGACATATAACTATGGCTACACCTTC
CDR3: CASSTQGTYNYGYTF
V: TRBV19
D: TRBD1
length: 15
J: TRBJ1-2
size: -

DNA: TGTGCCTGGACCCCCGGGTGGTTAGGTGGAGCTTTCTTT
CDR3: CAWTPGWLGGAFF
V: TRBV30
D: -
length: 13
J: TRBJ1-1
size: -

DNA: TGCGCCAGCACGGCAGGGGAGACCCAGTACTTC
CDR3: CASTAGETQYF
V: TRBV5-1
D: -
length: 11
J: TRBJ2-5
size: -

DNA: TGTGCCAGTAACCGGGGGGGCGGCTACAATGAGCAGTTCTTC
CDR3: CASNRGGGYNEQFF
V: TRBV19
D: TRBD2
length: 14
J: TRBJ2-1
size: -

DNA: TGTGCCATCAGTGAATCCGGGACTGCGAGGACTGAAGCTTTCTTT
CDR3: CAISESGTARTEAFF
V: TRBV10-3
D: -
length: 15
J: TRBJ1-1
size: -

DNA: TGTGCCAGCAGCTTATACGGACAGGGGAACGAGCAGTACTTC
CDR3: CASSLYGQGNEQYF
V: TRBV7-3
D: TRBD1
length: 14
J: TRBJ2-7
size: -

DNA: TGCGCCAGCAGCCCCGGGACAAGGCACACTGAAGCTTTCTTT
CDR3: CASSPGTRHTEAFF
V: TRBV5-1
D: -
length: 14
J: TRBJ1-1
size: -

DNA: TGTGCCAGCAGTACAGCTTCTGGAAACACCATATATTTT
CDR3: CASSTASGNTIYF
V: TRBV25-1
D: -
length: 13
J: TRBJ1-3
size: -

DNA: TGTGCCAGTAAACCCATACAGGGTGATGCAGATACGCAGTATTTT
CDR3: CASKPIQGDADTQYF
V: TRBV19
D: -
length: 15
J: TRBJ2-3
size: -

DNA: TGCGCCAGCAGCTTGGTATATAGGACAGGGGACAATGAGCAGTTCTTC
CDR3: CASSLVYRTGDNEQFF
V: TRBV5-1
D: TRBD1
length: 16
J: TRBJ2-1
size: -

DNA: TGTGCCAGCAGCTTAGGGGGGCCGAGCTTATACAATAGGTACGAGCAGTACTTC
CDR3: CASSLGGPSLYNRYEQYF
V: TRBV7-9
D: -
length: 18
J: TRBJ2-7
size: -

DNA: TGCGCCAGCAGCCAAGCCCCCTCACAGGGCAGTCAGCCCCAGCATTTT
CDR3: CASSQAPSQGSQPQHF
V: TRBV4-1
D: -
length: 16
J: TRBJ1-5
size: medium-sized

DNA: TGTGCCAGCAGCCCATTGGCTGTCCGCACACAAGAGACCCAGTACTTC
CDR3: CASSPLAVRTQETQYF
V: TRBV7-9
D: -
length: 16
J: TRBJ2-5
size: -

DNA: TGTGCCTGGAGCACGGACAGGGGGGATGGCTACACCTTC
CDR3: CAWSTDRGDGYTF
V: TRBV30
D: TRBD1
length: 13
J: TRBJ1-2
size: -

DNA: TGCGCCAGCGCATCCGGATCGACCGGGAGGGAAAAACTGTTTTTT
CDR3: CASASGSTGREKLFF
V: TRBV5-1
D: -
length: 15
J: TRBJ1-4
size: -

DNA: TGCAGCGTTGAGACAGGGGTGAACACTGAAGCTTTCTTT
CDR3: CSVETGVNTEAFF
V: TRBV29-1
D: TRBD1
length: 13
J: TRBJ1-1
size: -

DNA: TGTGCCAGCAGTAAGGGGGCGCGGGGAAACACCATATATTTT
CDR3: CASSKGARGNTIYF
V: TRBV2
D: TRBD1
length: 14
J: TRBJ1-3
size: -

DNA: TGTGCCAGCAATTTGCGTAGCGGGACAGATATCGGGGAGCTGTTTTTT
CDR3: CASNLRSGTDIGELFF
V: TRBV27
D: -
length: 16
J: TRBJ2-2
size: -

DNA: TGTGCCATCAGTAAAACAGGGACCCCTGAAGCTTTCTTT
CDR3: CAISKTGTPEAFF
V: TRBV10-3
D: -
length: 13
J: TRBJ1-1
size: -

DNA: TGTGCCAGCGGATGGACTTCCAATCAGCCCCAGCATTTT
CDR3: CASGWTSNQPQHF
V: TRBV6-5
D: -
length: 13
J: TRBJ1-5
size: -

DNA: TGCGCCAGCAGCCCTAGTGAGACCTATTCTTACGGGCAGTACTTC
CDR3: CASSPSETYSYGQYF
V: TRBV4-1
D: -
length: 15
J: TRBJ2-7
size: -

DNA: TGCGCCAGCAGCCCCGAGGTGGCAACTAATGAAAAACTGTTTTTT
CDR3: CASSPEVATNEKLFF
V: TRBV4-3
D: -
length: 15
J: TRBJ1-4
size: once

DNA: TGCGCCAGCAGCCAAGACGGTGGGGGGTATGGCTACACCTTC
CDR3: CASSQDGGGYGYTF
V: TRBV4-1
D: -
length: 14
J: TRBJ1-2
size: -

DNA: TGTGCCAGCAGCTCGAGGAGATACAATGAGCAGTTCTTC
CDR3: CASSSRRYNEQFF
V: TRBV7-6
D: -
length: 13
J: TRBJ2-1
size: -

DNA: TGTGCCAGTAGTATAAGTAGAGCAACTAATGAAAAACTGTTTTTT
CDR3: CASSISRATNEKLFF
V: TRBV19
D: -
length: 15
J: TRBJ1-4
size: few

DNA: TGTGCCAGCAGCCAGCGGTCTGGACAGGGAGACGAGCAGTACTTC
CDR3: CASSQRSGQGDEQYF
V: TRBV7-9
D: TRBD1
length: 15
J: TRBJ2-7
size: -

DNA: TGCGCCAGCAGCCAAGATCCCAGTTATAGCAATCAGCCCCAGCATTTT
CDR3: CASSQDPSYSNQPQHF
V: TRBV4-1
D: -
length: 16
J: TRBJ1-5
size: -

DNA: TGCGCCAGCAGCCAAGATCCTAGCGGGAGGGCTGCAGATACGCAGTATTTT
CDR3: CASSQDPSGRAADTQYF
V: TRBV4-3
D: TRBD2
length: 17
J: TRBJ2-3
size: few

DNA: TGTGCCTGGACACTGGGAGAAATTACGCCGGGGGACACTGAAGCTTTCTTT
CDR3: CAWTLGEITPGDTEAFF
V: TRBV30
D: -
length: 17
J: TRBJ1-1
size: -

DNA: TGTGCCAGCAGCTTTTCTCGGGTGGATTCACCCCTCCACTTT
CDR3: CASSFSRVDSPLHF
V: TRBV7-8
D: -
length: 14
J: TRBJ1-6
size: once

DNA: TGTGCCAGTAGTATCCGAGGGTCTAGCGGGCGAGTAGATACGCAGTATTTT
CDR3: CASSIRGSSGRVDTQYF
V: TRBV19
D: TRBD2
length: 17
J: TRBJ2-3
size: -

DNA: TGTGCCAGCAGCTTGGAAGCAGGGGGCGGGACCGGGGAGCTGTTTTTT
CDR3: CASSLEAGGGTGELFF
V: TRBV5-4
D: TRBD1
length: 16
J: TRBJ2-2
size: -

DNA: TGCGCCAGCAGCCAAGATGGGACTATTTACAATGAGCAGTTCTTC
CDR3: CASSQDGTIYNEQFF
V: TRBV4-1
D: TRBD2
length: 15
J: TRBJ2-1
size: -

DNA: TGTGCCAGCAGGAGACCAGGGTCGCGCTACACCTTC
CDR3: CASRRPGSRYTF
V: TRBV28
D: -
length: 12
J: TRBJ1-2
size: -

DNA: TGTGCCAGCAGCGCGAATACAGTTGGGGGCCCAGGAAACACCATATATTTT
CDR3: CASSANTVGGPGNTIYF
V: TRBV9
D: -
length: 17
J: TRBJ1-3
size: -

DNA: TGTGCCAGCAGCCAAGGCAGATACTATGGCTACACCTTC
CDR3: CASSQGRYYGYTF
V: TRBV14
D: -
length: 13
J: TRBJ1-2
size: -

DNA: TGTGCCAGCAGCGTAAGCGGGAGTTTCAACAATGAGCAGTTCTTC
CDR3: CASSVSGSFNNEQFF
V: TRBV6-4
D: TRBD2
length: 15
J: TRBJ2-1
size: once

DNA: TGCGCCAGCAGACGTAGCGGGCCCACTCAAGCCAAAAACATTCAGTACTTC
CDR3: CASRRSGPTQAKNIQYF
V: TRBV5-1
D: TRBD2
length: 17
J: TRBJ2-4
size: -

DNA: TGTGCCAGCGTGAGGGCGGTGGATGAGCAGTTCTTC
CDR3: CASVRAVDEQFF
V: TRBV25-1
D: -
length: 12
J: TRBJ2-1
size: few

DNA: TGTGCCAGCAGCTTGGAAAGGGGAACTAACTATGGCTACACCTTC
CDR3: CASSLERGTNYGYTF
V: TRBV5-4
D: -
length: 15
J: TRBJ1-2
size: -

DNA: TGTGCCAGTACCGCCTCAAATACCGCGGGAAACACCATATATTTT
CDR3: CASTASNTAGNTIYF
V: TRBV19
D: -
length: 15
J: TRBJ1-3
size: once

DNA: TGTGCCAGCAGCCCAAGACAAACCATCCCCTACGAGCAGTACTTC
CDR3: CASSPRQTIPYEQYF
V: TRBV9
D: -
length: 15
J: TRBJ2-7
size: -

DNA: TGTGCCAGCAGACAGGGGGTCTATAATTCACCCCTCCACTTT
CDR3: CASRQGVYNSPLHF
V: TRBV5-6
D: TRBD1
length: 14
J: TRBJ1-6
size: -

DNA: TGTGCCAGCAGAATTATGAGTGGACAGGGGGCTCTGATAGCTAATGAAAAACTGTTTTTT
CDR3: CASRIMSGQGALIANEKLFF
V: TRBV28
D: TRBD1
length: 20
J: TRBJ1-4
size: -

DNA: TGTGCCAGCAGTGAAGCGGACAGGGTCAGTTCACCCCTCCACTTT
CDR3: CASSEADRVSSPLHF
V: TRBV6-1
D: TRBD1
length: 15
J: TRBJ1-6
size: once

DNA: TGCGCCAGCAGCTTAGGGGGGACTAGCGGATGGGATACGCAGTATTTT
CDR3: CASSLGGTSGWDTQYF
V: TRBV5-1
D: TRBD2
length: 16
J: TRBJ2-3
size: -

DNA: TGTGCCAGCAGCTTAGGCAGGGCGACCTTCAATCAGCCCCAGCATTTT
CDR3: CASSLGRATFNQPQHF
V: TRBV7-9
D: -
length: 16
J: TRBJ1-5
size: few

DNA: TGTGCCAGCAGCTTTCAACTAGCGGGAGGCAATGAGCAGTTCTTC
CDR3: CASSFQLAGGNEQFF
V: TRBV7-3
D: TRBD2
length: 15
J: TRBJ2-1
size: -

DNA: TGTGCCAGCTCACCACCGAACCAGGCAGATACGCAGTATTTT
CDR3: CASSPPNQADTQYF
V: TRBV18
D: -
length: 14
J: TRBJ2-3
size: once

DNA: TGCACCAGCAGCCAGGCAGGGGAGATTGAGCGGATAAGGGATGAGCAGTTCTTC
CDR3: CTSSQAGEIERIRDEQFF
V: TRBV1
D: -
length: 18
J: TRBJ2-1
size: -

DNA: TGTGCCAGCAGTTTCCTGGGGCGGGGCGGGGAGCTGTTTTTT
CDR3: CASSFLGRGGELFF
V: TRBV28
D: -
length: 14
J: TRBJ2-2
size: -